This T cell receptor beta chain was captured in a study of blood T cell repertoires in COVID-19. Whole-study context: The United States, Italy and Spain provided the acute and convalescent COVID-19 samples. Sample material is recorded as cDNA or gDNA derived from T cells, B-cell-depleted T cells, or PBMCs.

As originally analysed: For nucleated cells, counts were estimated from reference gene primer amplification. Method: immunoSEQ multiplex PCR; TCRdb's copy keeps in-frame clones and lacks some. That table gives V, J and clone size, and the DNA gave D and trimming. The table shows 200,000 to 250,000 clones, with 84% occurring only once. The source material was peripheral blood. The origin of this receptor is a woman aged 25 to 39 who had recovered from COVID-19.

In nucleotides, the CDR3 is TGTGCCAGCAGCGGATTAACAGGGGAAGCTTTCTTT. Residues: CASSGLTGEAFF. The chain carries TRBV9 and TRBJ1-1; maybe TRBD1 (6 bases). Trimming took off 3 bases at V and 8 bases at J, with 11 bases between the two ends. Germline loops: CDR1 SGDLS, CDR2 YYNGEE. This CDR3 is 12 amino acids long.